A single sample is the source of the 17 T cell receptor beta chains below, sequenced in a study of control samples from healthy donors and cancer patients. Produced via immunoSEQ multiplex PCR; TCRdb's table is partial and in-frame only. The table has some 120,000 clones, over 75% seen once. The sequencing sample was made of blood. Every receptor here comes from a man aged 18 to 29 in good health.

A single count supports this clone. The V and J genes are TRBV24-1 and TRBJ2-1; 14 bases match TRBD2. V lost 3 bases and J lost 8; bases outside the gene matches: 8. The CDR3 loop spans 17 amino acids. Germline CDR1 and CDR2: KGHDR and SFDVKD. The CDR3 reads CATSDPGTSGRVDEQFF. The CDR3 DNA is TGTGCCACCAGTGATCCCGGGACTAGCGGGAGAGTCGATGAGCAGTTCTTC.

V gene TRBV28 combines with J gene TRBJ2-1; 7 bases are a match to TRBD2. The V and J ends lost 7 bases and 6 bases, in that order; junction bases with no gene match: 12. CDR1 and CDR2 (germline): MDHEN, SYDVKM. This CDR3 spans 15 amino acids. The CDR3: CASKPLGGRTNEQFF. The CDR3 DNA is TGTGCCAGCAAACCTTTAGGCGGGAGAACCAATGAGCAGTTCTTC.

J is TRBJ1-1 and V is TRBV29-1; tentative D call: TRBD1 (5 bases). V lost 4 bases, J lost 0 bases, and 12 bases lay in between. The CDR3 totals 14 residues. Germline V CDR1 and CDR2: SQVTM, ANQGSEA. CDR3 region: CSVARTDMNTEAFF. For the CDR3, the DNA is TGCAGCGTTGCCAGGACGGACATGAACACTGAAGCTTTCTTT. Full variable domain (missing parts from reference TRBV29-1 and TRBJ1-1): SAVISQKPSRDICQRGTSLTIQCQVDSQVTMMFWYRQQPGQSLTLIATANQGSEATYESGFVIDKFPISRPNLTFSTLTVSNMSPEDSSIYLCSVARTDMNTEAFFGQGTRLTVV.

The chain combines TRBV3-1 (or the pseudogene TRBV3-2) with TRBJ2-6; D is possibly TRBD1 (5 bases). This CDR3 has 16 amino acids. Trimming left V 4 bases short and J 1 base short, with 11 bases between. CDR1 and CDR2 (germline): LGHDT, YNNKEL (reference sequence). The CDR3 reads CASSPLTGSGANVLTF. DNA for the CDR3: TGTGCCAGCAGCCCATTAACAGGATCTGGGGCCAACGTCCTGACTTTC.

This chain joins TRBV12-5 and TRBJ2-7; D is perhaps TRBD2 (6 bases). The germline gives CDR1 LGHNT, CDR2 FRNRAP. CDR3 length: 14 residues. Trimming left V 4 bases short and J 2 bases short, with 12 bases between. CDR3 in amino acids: CASGSDYQTYEQYF. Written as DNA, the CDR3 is TGTGCTAGTGGTTCGGACTACCAAACCTACGAGCAGTACTTC.

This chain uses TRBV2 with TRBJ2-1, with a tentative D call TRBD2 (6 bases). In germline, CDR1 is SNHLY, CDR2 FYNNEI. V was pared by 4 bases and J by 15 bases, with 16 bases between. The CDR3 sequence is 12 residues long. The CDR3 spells CASSGGLAGGFF. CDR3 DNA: TGTGCCAGCAGTGGGGGACTCGCAGGTGGGTTCTTC.

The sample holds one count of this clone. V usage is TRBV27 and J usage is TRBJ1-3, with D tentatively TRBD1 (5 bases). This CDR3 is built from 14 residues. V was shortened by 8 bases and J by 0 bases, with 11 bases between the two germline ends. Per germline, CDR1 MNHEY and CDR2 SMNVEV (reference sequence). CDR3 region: CASGAGFSGNTIYF. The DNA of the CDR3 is TGTGCCAGCGGGGCAGGGTTCTCTGGAAACACCATATATTTT.

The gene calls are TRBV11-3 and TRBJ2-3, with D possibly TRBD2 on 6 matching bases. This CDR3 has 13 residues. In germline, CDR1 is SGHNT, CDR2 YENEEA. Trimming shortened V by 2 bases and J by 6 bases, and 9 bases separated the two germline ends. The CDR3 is CASSLTTSDTQYF. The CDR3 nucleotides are TGTGCCAGCAGCTTAACCACTAGCGATACGCAGTATTTT.

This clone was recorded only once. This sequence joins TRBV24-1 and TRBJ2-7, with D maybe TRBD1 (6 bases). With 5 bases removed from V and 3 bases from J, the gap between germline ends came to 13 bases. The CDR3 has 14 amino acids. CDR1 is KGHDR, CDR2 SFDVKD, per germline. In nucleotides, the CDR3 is TGTGCCACCAGTGGAGGGACAAATATCTACGAGCAGTACTTC. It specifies CATSGGTNIYEQYF.

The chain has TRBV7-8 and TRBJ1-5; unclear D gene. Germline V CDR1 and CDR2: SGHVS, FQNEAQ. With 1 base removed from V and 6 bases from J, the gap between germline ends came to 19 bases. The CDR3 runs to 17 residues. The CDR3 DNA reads TGTGCCAGCAGCTTAGATTGGTCCTTGTTCGGCAGTCAGCCCCAGCATTTT. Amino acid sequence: CASSLDWSLFGSQPQHF.

The CDR3 DNA reads TGTGCCAGCAGCGTAGCCCCTAGCCCAGATACGCAGTATTTT. Protein sequence: CASSVAPSPDTQYF. This chain uses TRBV9 with TRBJ2-3; D is perhaps TRBD2 (5 bases). This CDR3 has 14 residues. V was trimmed by 0 bases and J by 4 bases, leaving 9 bases between them. Germline values: CDR1 SGDLS, CDR2 YYNGEE. Looking up the rest from reference TRBV9 and TRBJ2-3 gives the full variable domain: DSGVTQTPKHLITATGQRVTLRCSPRSGDLSVYWYQQSLDQGLQFLIQYYNGEERAKGNILERFSAQQFPDLHSELNLSSLELGDSALYFCASSVAPSPDTQYFGPGTRLTVL.

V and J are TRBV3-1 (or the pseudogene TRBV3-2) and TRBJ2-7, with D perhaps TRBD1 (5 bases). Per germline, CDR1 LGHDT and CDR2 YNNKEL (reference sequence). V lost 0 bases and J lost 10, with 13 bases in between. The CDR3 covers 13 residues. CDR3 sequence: CASSQDRTGRQYF. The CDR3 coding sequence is TGTGCCAGCAGCCAAGATCGAACAGGTCGCCAGTACTTC.

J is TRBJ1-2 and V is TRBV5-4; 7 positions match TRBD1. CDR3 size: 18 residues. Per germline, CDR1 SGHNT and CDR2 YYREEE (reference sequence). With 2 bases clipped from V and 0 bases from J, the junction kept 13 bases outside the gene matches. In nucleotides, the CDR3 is TGTGCCAGCAGCTTCCGCGTTACCACAGGGGCCTCTAACTATGGCTACACCTTC. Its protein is CASSFRVTTGASNYGYTF.

The CDR3 protein is CASSLVIAGGEETQYF. DNA of the CDR3: TGTGCCAGCAGCTTAGTTATAGCGGGAGGAGAAGAGACCCAGTACTTC. The chain has TRBV7-8 and TRBJ2-5; 10 nucleotides agree with TRBD2. After removal of 1 base from V and 3 bases from J, the junction contained 5 bases not matched to a gene. The CDR3 consists of 16 residues. Per germline, CDR1 SGHVS and CDR2 FQNEAQ.

This chain's CDR3 is CASSPWTTYNEQFF. The CDR3 DNA is TGTGCCAGCAGCCCCTGGACAACTTACAATGAGCAGTTCTTC. J is TRBJ2-1 and V is TRBV7-3, with D possibly being TRBD1 (5 bases). The CDR3 spans 14 residues. Looked up from germline, CDR1 is SGHTA and CDR2 is FQGTGA. The V gene lost 5 bases and the J gene lost 4 bases, with 12 bases spanning the gap. The whole variable domain, filled in from reference TRBV7-3 and TRBJ2-1, reads GAGVSQTPSNKVTEKGKYVELRCDPISGHTALYWYRQSLGQGPEFLIYFQGTGAADDSGLPNDRFFAVRPEGSVSTLKIQRTERGDSAVYLCASSPWTTYNEQFFGPGTRLTVL.

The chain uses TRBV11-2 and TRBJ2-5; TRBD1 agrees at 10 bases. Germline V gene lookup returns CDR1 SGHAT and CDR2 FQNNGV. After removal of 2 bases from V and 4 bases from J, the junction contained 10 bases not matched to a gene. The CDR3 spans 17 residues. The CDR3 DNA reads TGTGCCAGCAGCTTATACTATGGGACAGGGGAAGGAGAGACCCAGTACTTC. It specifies CASSLYYGTGEGETQYF.

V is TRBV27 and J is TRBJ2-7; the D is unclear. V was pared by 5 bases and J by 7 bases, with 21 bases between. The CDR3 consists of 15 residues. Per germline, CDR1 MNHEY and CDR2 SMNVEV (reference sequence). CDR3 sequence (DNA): TGTGCCAGCAGTCAGGACGCCCCTCTGGCTAAAGAGCAGTACTTC. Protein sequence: CASSQDAPLAKEQYF.